This T cell receptor (beta chain) appears in the sequencing data of a study of tumor-infiltrating lymphocytes in primary liver carcinoma (dated 2017 in TCRdb). Regarding the study in general: A few patients with histopathologically diagnosed primary liver carcinoma underwent surgical resection in China between late 2015 and 2016. Hepatocellular carcinoma (four) or combined HCC and intrahepatic cholangiocarcinoma (one) was present in the five patients, who were three men and two women aged 30 to 69 years. The tumors of the five patients were staged as T1-T3 N0M0, with maximum diameters ranging from 4.2 to 10 cm. Samples yielded roughly 3.65 to 7.5 million productive TCRbeta reads; read depth did not differ significantly between tissue types. Across five regions of each liver tumor, along with adjacent normal tissue and blood, the study brought together TCRbeta repertoire sequencing, expression microarrays and whole-exome sequencing. A total of 35 or so specimens from 5 patients, comprising approximately 25 tumor regions, 5 adjacent noncancerous liver tissues and 5 peripheral blood samples, were covered by TCRbeta repertoire sequencing. Technical replicate repertoires showed high reproducibility, with mean shared-clone rates roughly 0.89 and correlation coefficients above 0.98.

This clonotype was seen more than once but under ten times. No cognate antigen has been identified for it. No much larger clonotype is one base removed from it; base qualities were not supplied. Using a constant-region primer and ProtoScript II reverse transcriptase, TCRbeta-specific cDNA was reverse-transcribed from roughly 460 ng total RNA. Construction of the TCRbeta libraries relied on three nested rounds of multiplex PCR, following a slightly modified ARM-PCR procedure. Each of the first two PCR rounds ran for about 10 cycles using multiplex TRBV1-TRBV30 forward primers together with a Cbeta reverse primer. Sample barcodes and Illumina adapters were added in a final 25-cycle PCR using Deep VentR polymerase. Before sequencing, amplicons of 200-500 bp were purified from gel using a QIAquick gel extraction kit. An Illumina HiSeq 2500 was used to sequence the TCRbeta amplicons with 250-bp paired-end reads. The original methods were these. To recover full CDR3 sequences, reads were quality-trimmed using Trimmomatic v0.33 and paired reads were then merged using FLASH v1.2.11. V, D and J germline segments were assigned to the rearranged TCRbeta sequences using MiGEC v1.2.1b. Clonotype statistics and Shannon-Wiener diversity indices were computed with VDJtools v1.0.0. Except for diversity analysis, only each sample's 250 most abundant clonotypes were used in subsequent analyses to reduce sampling bias. Through fastp at Q25 and MiXCR, TCRdb rebuilt clones from the public reads, retaining in-frame beta chains. A single entry per CDR3 protein holds the most common genes and DNA from its merged rows. The V and J calls were not made by the authors but by TCRdb's processing. The sample table holds approximately 300,000 distinct CDR3 sequences, of which about 62% were seen once. The ten most abundant clones make up roughly 8.9% of the sample.

V drops 7 bases and J drops 3 bases, leaving 13 bases in between. The CDR3 spans 14 residues, from the cysteine through the phenylalanine. Only the CDR3 DNA is retained, 42 bases long and in frame from the first base. CDR1 and CDR2, looked up from the germline V gene, are SGHAT and FQNNGV. Blood RNA was extracted from unsorted whole blood using TRIzol reagent, and germline DNA was obtained with the DNeasy Blood & Tissue kit. At the time of sampling, the patients had chronic HBV infection and had not received any treatment. Approximately 4 milliliters of peripheral blood were collected into K2EDTA tubes before surgery. Results and caveats for the whole study, not just this receptor: A significantly larger repertoire fraction was made up by the top 250 clones in tumors than in blood (p = 0.039). Repertoire overlap was higher between tumor regions (mean roughly 35%) than tumor-adjacent (17%) or tumor-blood (approximately 15%) pairs, consistent with antigen-driven expansion. With just 4 to 6 patients in the study, the authors point out that the findings should be validated in a larger study. Bulk unsorted samples precluded comparing CD4+ and CD8+ T cell repertoires. Only the TCR beta chain was sequenced, which likely underestimates true repertoire diversity because unpaired alpha chains were not captured.

Sequences were obtained from peripheral blood. The TCR was taken from a middle-aged man with primary liver carcinoma and hepatitis B virus infection. The receptor chain draws on TRBV11-2 and TRBJ2-1; no D gene call is confident. The DNA is TGTGCCAGCAAAGTCCCCGGCGGCTACAATGAGCAGTTCTTC. Its protein product is CASKVPGGYNEQFF. The full variable domain, with segments outside the CDR3 supplied by the reference TRBV11-2 and TRBJ2-1 proteins, appears as EAGVAQSPRYKIIEKRQSVAFWCNPISGHATLYWYQQILGQGPKLLIQFQNNGVVDDSQLPKDRFSAERLKGVDSTLKIQPAKLEDSAVYLCASKVPGGYNEQFFGPGTRLTVL.